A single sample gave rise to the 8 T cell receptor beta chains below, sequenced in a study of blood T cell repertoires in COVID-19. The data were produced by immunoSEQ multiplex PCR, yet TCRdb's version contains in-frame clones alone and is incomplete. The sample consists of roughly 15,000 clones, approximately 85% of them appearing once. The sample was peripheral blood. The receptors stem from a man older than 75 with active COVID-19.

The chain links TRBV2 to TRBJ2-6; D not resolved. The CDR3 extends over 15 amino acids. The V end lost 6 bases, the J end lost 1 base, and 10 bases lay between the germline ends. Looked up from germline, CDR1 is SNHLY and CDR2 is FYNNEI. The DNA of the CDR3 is TGTGCCAGCAGCCGCGGCCCGTCTGGGGCCAACGTCCTGACTTTC. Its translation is CASSRGPSGANVLTF.

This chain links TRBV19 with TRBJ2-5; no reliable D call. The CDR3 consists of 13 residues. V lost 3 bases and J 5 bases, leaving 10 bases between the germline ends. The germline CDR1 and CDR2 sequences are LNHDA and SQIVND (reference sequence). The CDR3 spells CASSIQIGETQYF. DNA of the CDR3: TGTGCCAGTAGTATTCAGATCGGGGAGACCCAGTACTTC.

CDR3 coding DNA: TGCAGCATTCGGGACAGTCAAAACAACTACGAGCAGTACTTC. Translated: CSIRDSQNNYEQYF. V usage is TRBV29-1 and J usage is TRBJ2-7; 7 nucleotides align to TRBD1. V trimming: 8 bases; J trimming: 3 bases; junction bases outside the gene matches: 13. The CDR3 is made up of 14 amino acids. Germline CDR1 reads SQVTM; CDR2 reads ANQGSEA.

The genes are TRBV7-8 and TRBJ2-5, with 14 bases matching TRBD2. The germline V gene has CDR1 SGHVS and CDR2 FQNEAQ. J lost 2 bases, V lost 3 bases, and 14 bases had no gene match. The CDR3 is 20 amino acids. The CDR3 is CASSFTPPGLAGVAQETQYF. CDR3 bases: TGTGCCAGCAGCTTTACGCCTCCGGGACTAGCGGGAGTGGCGCAAGAGACCCAGTACTTC.

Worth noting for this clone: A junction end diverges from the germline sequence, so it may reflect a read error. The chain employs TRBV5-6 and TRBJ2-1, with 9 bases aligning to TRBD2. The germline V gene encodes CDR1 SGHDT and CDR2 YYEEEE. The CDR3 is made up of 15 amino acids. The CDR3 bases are TGTGCCAGCAGCTTGTTTAGCGGGAGTTTGAATGGGCAGTTCTTC. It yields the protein CASSLFSGSLNGQFF.

This CDR3 is CASSEDDRVYEQYF. In DNA, the CDR3 is TGTGCCAGCAGTGAAGACGACAGGGTCTACGAGCAGTACTTC. The V and J genes are TRBV2 and TRBJ2-7; TRBD1 agrees at 7 bases. Germline V gene data show CDR1 as SNHLY and CDR2 as FYNNEI. The CDR3 runs 14 residues. V dropped 1 base and J dropped 3; count of bases not matched to a gene: 3.

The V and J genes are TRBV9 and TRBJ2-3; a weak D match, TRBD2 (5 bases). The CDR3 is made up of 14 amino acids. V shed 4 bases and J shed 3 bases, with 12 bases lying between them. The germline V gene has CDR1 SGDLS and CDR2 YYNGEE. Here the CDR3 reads CASSPRRDTDTQYF. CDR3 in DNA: TGTGCCAGCAGCCCCCGTCGGGATACAGATACGCAGTATTTT.

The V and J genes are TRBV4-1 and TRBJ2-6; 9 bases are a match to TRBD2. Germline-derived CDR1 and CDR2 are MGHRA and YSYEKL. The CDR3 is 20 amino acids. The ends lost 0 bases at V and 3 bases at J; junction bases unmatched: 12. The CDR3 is CASSQDEVRVAGVGANVLTF. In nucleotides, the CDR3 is TGCGCCAGCAGCCAAGATGAGGTTAGGGTAGCGGGAGTTGGGGCCAACGTCCTGACTTTC.